A single sample gave rise to the 27 T cell receptor beta chains below, sequenced in a study of blood T cell repertoires in COVID-19. Generated by immunoSEQ multiplex PCR, the TCRdb table keeps only in-frame clones and is missing some. The sample contains around 50,000 clones, over 65% of which appear only once. Material for sequencing was peripheral blood. Receptors originate from a human donor in a cohort sampled during active COVID-19.

CDR3 loop: CASTPGQLTGELFF. The CDR3 DNA is TGTGCCAGTACCCCGGGACAGTTAACCGGGGAGCTGTTTTTT. The J gene is TRBJ2-2, the V gene TRBV19, with 7 bases fitting TRBD1. The CDR3 loop spans 14 amino acids. After removal of 7 bases from V and 5 bases from J, the junction contained 7 bases not matched to a gene. Germline V gene sequence: CDR1 LNHDA, CDR2 SQIVND (reference sequence).

This clone was counted a few times. The J gene is TRBJ2-3, the V gene TRBV24-1, with a weak D call TRBD1 (5 bases). Between the trimmed V and J ends, which lost 4 bases and 1 base, there was a span of 14 bases. The germline V gene has CDR1 KGHDR and CDR2 SFDVKD. This CDR3 spans 16 amino acids. In DNA, the CDR3 is TGTGCCACCAGTGACTCGCAGGGTTTTCGCACAGATACGCAGTATTTT. This sequence encodes CATSDSQGFRTDTQYF.

This rearrangement joins TRBV19 to TRBJ1-4; no definite D call. Germline V lookup: CDR1 LNHDA, CDR2 SQIVND (reference sequence). This CDR3 contains 15 residues. The ends were cut back, 2 bases at V and 8 bases at J, with 15 bases in the middle. In DNA form, the CDR3 reads TGTGCCAGTAGTATACGTCGAGGGCTATACGAAAAACTGTTTTTT. The encoded protein is CASSIRRGLYEKLFF.

The rearrangement joins TRBV2 to TRBJ2-7; 9 nucleotides align to TRBD2. Germline CDR1 reads SNHLY; CDR2 reads FYNNEI. Germline trimming cut 7 bases from V and 0 bases from J; bases unmatched to any gene: 7. This CDR3 comprises 15 residues. CDR3 nucleotide sequence: TGTGCCAGCAAGTCGCTAGCGGGGAACTCCTACGAGCAGTACTTC. Translation: CASKSLAGNSYEQYF.

This chain uses TRBV7-9 with TRBJ1-1; 7 nucleotides match TRBD1. V was pared by 2 bases and J by 3 bases, with 0 bases of the junction left unmatched. The CDR3 extends over 13 amino acids. Germline V gene data show CDR1 as SEHNR and CDR2 as FQNEAQ (reference sequence). In DNA form, the CDR3 reads TGTGCCAGCAGCTTAACAGGGGACACTGAAGCTTTCTTT. This translates into CASSLTGDTEAFF. Based on the CDR3 plus reference TRBV7-9 and TRBJ1-1, the full variable domain is DTGVSQNPRHKITKRGQNVTFRCDPISEHNRLYWYRQTLGQGPEFLTYFQNEAQLEKSRLLSDRFSAERPKGSFSTLEIQRTEQGDSAMYLCASSLTGDTEAFFGQGTRLTVV.

In this sample, this clone turned up a few times. This rearrangement joins TRBV6-6 to TRBJ1-2; D not certain. This CDR3 comprises 13 residues. V was clipped by 4 bases and J by 10 bases, with 16 bases between them. CDR1 is MNHNY, CDR2 SVGAGI, per germline (reference sequence). CDR3 in amino acids: CASSLTTDKPYTF. The CDR3 DNA follows: TGTGCCAGCAGTTTGACAACCGACAAGCCCTACACCTTC.

Only a few counts were recorded for this clone. The chain carries TRBV30 and TRBJ1-2; D might be TRBD1 (5 bases). This CDR3 is 11 amino acids long. Between the trimmed V and J ends, which lost 3 bases and 10 bases, there was a span of 12 bases. Germline lookup yields CDR1 GTSNPN and CDR2 SVGIG (reference sequence). CDR3: CAWRNKGHYTF. CDR3 coding DNA: TGTGCCTGGAGAAATAAGGGGCACTACACCTTC. The whole variable domain, filled in from reference TRBV30 and TRBJ1-2, reads SQTIHQWPATLVQPVGSPLSLECTVEGTSNPNLYWYRQAAGRGLQLLFYSVGIGQISSEVPQNLSASRPQDRQFILSSKKLLLSDSGFYLCAWRNKGHYTFGSGTRLTVV.

The chain uses TRBV4-3 and TRBJ2-2; D is undetermined. The CDR3 is 15 amino acids. V gave up 1 base and J gave up 6 bases, with 12 bases separating them. Germline V lookup: CDR1 LGHNA, CDR2 YSLEER. CDR3 DNA: TGCGCCAGCAGCCAAGTTTCTGCAGGCGCCGGGGAGCTGTTTTTT. As protein: CASSQVSAGAGELFF.

The CDR3 bases are TGTGCCACCGCGACAGACACCGGGGAGCTGTTTTTT. The encoded protein is CATATDTGELFF. The rearrangement links TRBV14 to TRBJ2-2; D might be TRBD1 (5 bases). This CDR3 is 12 amino acids long. CDR1 and CDR2 from the germline V gene are SGHDN and FVKESK. V was trimmed by 10 bases and J by 3 bases, leaving 9 bases between them.

The J gene is TRBJ1-2, the V gene TRBV6-6, with D perhaps TRBD1 (5 bases). The length of the CDR3 is 17 residues. The germline V and J ends were trimmed by 5 bases and 0 bases, with 19 bases remaining between them. Germline V gene lookup returns CDR1 MNHNY and CDR2 SVGAGI (reference sequence). The CDR3 spells CASSPFTQGSANYGYTF. DNA for the CDR3: TGTGCCAGCAGTCCCTTTACCCAGGGCTCAGCTAACTATGGCTACACCTTC.

This clone came up once. This chain connects TRBV19 to TRBJ2-5; TRBD1 matches at 7 bases. V shed 1 base, J shed 0 bases, and the junction held 8 bases outside the gene matches. The CDR3 sequence is 17 residues long. The germline CDR1 and CDR2 sequences are LNHDA and SQIVND (reference sequence). CDR3 DNA: TGTGCCAGTAGTATAGTAGCCGGGACAGAGTACCAAGAGACCCAGTACTTC. Amino acid sequence: CASSIVAGTEYQETQYF.

This clone was counted a single time. At the DNA level, this CDR3 is encoded by other sequences in the same sample as well. The CDR3 reads CASSPTGNYGYTF. DNA of the CDR3: TGTGCCAGCAGCCCGACAGGGAACTATGGCTACACCTTC. The chain joins TRBV7-6 to TRBJ1-2, with 7 bases fitting TRBD1. Trimming cost V 5 bases and J 2 bases; bases outside gene matches: 2. The CDR3 runs 13 residues. CDR1 SGHVS and CDR2 FNYEAQ come from the germline V gene.

The chain recombines TRBV6-5 with TRBJ2-7; possible D gene TRBD1, 5 bases. The CDR3 extends over 12 amino acids. Germline V gives CDR1 MNHEY, CDR2 SVGAGI. V was trimmed by 2 bases and J by 8 bases, leaving 10 bases between them. The CDR3 protein is CASSYGQGKQYF. In DNA, the CDR3 is TGTGCCAGCAGTTACGGGCAGGGTAAGCAGTACTTC.

The V gene is TRBV5-6, the J gene TRBJ2-2, with no clear D. V dropped 0 bases and J dropped 3 bases, with 6 bases sitting between them. From germline, CDR1 is SGHDT and CDR2 YYEEEE. The CDR3 has 14 amino acids. The CDR3 sequence is CASSLGQYTGELFF. The CDR3 coding sequence is TGTGCCAGCAGCTTGGGTCAGTACACCGGGGAGCTGTTTTTT.

The genes are TRBV25-1 and TRBJ1-1; TRBD1 might be the D (6 bases). The CDR3 runs to 14 residues. Germline V gives CDR1 MGHDK, CDR2 SYGVNS. Trimming removed 1 base from V and 4 bases from J, with 10 bases in between. CDR3: CASSESRGSTEAFF. The CDR3 DNA reads TGTGCCAGCAGTGAATCCAGGGGAAGCACTGAAGCTTTCTTT.

The gene calls are TRBV7-3 and TRBJ2-1; TRBD2 aligns across 9 bases. The J segment lost 9 bases and the V segment lost 5 bases, leaving 11 bases of the junction unmatched. The CDR3 has 15 amino acids. Germline assignment: CDR1 SGHTA and CDR2 FQGTGA. CDR3 loop: CASSQLAGGFSEQFF. The CDR3, as DNA: TGTGCCAGCAGCCAACTGGCGGGGGGGTTTAGTGAGCAGTTCTTC.

This clone was detected only once. V is TRBV9 and J is TRBJ2-7, with a possible D match to TRBD1 (6 bases). CDR1 and CDR2 from the germline V gene are SGDLS and YYNGEE. Deletions cut 3 bases from V and 5 bases from J, with 18 bases between. CDR3 length equals 15 residues. The CDR3 nucleotides are TGTGCCAGCAGCGCGTCTGGACAGACAGCCAACGAGCAGTACTTC. Translated: CASSASGQTANEQYF.

The chain couples TRBV2 to TRBJ1-2; the D gene is possibly TRBD1 (5 bases). The CDR3 runs 12 residues. Trimming took off 6 bases at V and 8 bases at J, with 13 bases between the two ends. From germline, CDR1 is SNHLY and CDR2 FYNNEI. The CDR3 reads CASSQGTSGYTF. In nucleotides, the CDR3 is TGTGCCAGCAGCCAGGGTACAAGCGGCTACACCTTC. Full variable domain (outside the CDR3, taken from reference TRBV2 and TRBJ1-2): EPEVTQTPSHQVTQMGQEVILRCVPISNHLYFYWYRQILGQKVEFLVSFYNNEISEKSEIFDDQFSVERPDGSNFTLKIRSTKLEDSAMYFCASSQGTSGYTFGSGTRLTVV.

The gene calls are TRBV7-5 and TRBJ1-6. TRBV7-5 is reported as a pseudogene. The CDR3 contains 18 residues. The CDR3 DNA follows: TGTGTCAGAAGCTTAGTTCGTCTGTCCCGCTCCTATAATTCACCCCTCCACTTT. This translates into CVRSLVRLSRSYNSPLHF.

The J gene is TRBJ1-3, the V gene TRBV3-1 (or the pseudogene TRBV3-2), with TRBD1 identical over 7 bases. V shed 4 bases and J 2 bases; nucleotides not matched to a gene: 11. Germline V gene data show CDR1 as LGHDT and CDR2 as YNNKEL (reference sequence). The CDR3 contains 17 residues. CDR3 protein: CASSRTRDRATGNTIYF. The CDR3 DNA reads TGTGCCAGCAGCCGAACCAGAGACAGGGCTACTGGAAACACCATATATTTT.

The chain joins TRBV6-5 to TRBJ2-1, with a possible D match to TRBD2 (7 bases). The V gene lost 2 bases and the J gene lost 10 bases, with 12 bases spanning the gap. This CDR3 is built from 13 residues. CDR1 and CDR2 (germline): MNHEY, SVGAGI. The CDR3 nucleotides read TGTGCCAGCAGTTACCTCGGGGGGACAGAGCAGTTCTTC. This codes for CASSYLGGTEQFF.

J is TRBJ2-7 and V is TRBV5-1, with 8 bases identical to TRBD1. V shed 2 bases and J 3 bases; nucleotides not matched to a gene: 1. The CDR3 is 13 residues long. Germline V CDR1 and CDR2: SGHRS, YFSETQ. CDR3 in amino acids: CASSFDRGYEQYF. CDR3 nucleotide sequence: TGCGCCAGCAGCTTCGACAGGGGCTACGAGCAGTACTTC.

The chain uses TRBV6-1 and TRBJ1-1, with a possible D match to TRBD1 (6 bases). This CDR3 contains 15 residues. Trimming took off 2 bases at V and 2 bases at J, with 12 bases between the two ends. Germline-derived CDR1 and CDR2 are MNHNS and SASEGT. The CDR3 protein is CASSEWGGANTEAFF. The CDR3 bases are TGTGCCAGCAGTGAATGGGGGGGGGCAAACACTGAAGCTTTCTTT.

The table lists this clone with a count of one. V and J are TRBV7-7 and TRBJ1-3; unclear D gene. Germline assignment: CDR1 SSHAT and CDR2 FNYEAQ (reference sequence). Deletions cut 5 bases from V and 4 bases from J, with 15 bases between. CDR3 length equals 15 residues. CDR3 in amino acids: CASSHEPGPGNTIYF. The CDR3 nucleotides read TGTGCCAGCAGCCATGAGCCCGGTCCAGGAAACACCATATATTTT.

This clone was seen only a few times. V and J are TRBV6-1 and TRBJ2-7, with D unclear. Germline V gene lookup returns CDR1 MNHNS and CDR2 SASEGT. The CDR3 sequence is 11 residues long. The ends were cut back, 3 bases at V and 4 bases at J, with 4 bases in the middle. CDR3 protein: CASSDLYEQYF. The DNA of the CDR3 is TGTGCCAGCAGTGACCTATACGAGCAGTACTTC.

The chain employs TRBV6-2 or TRBV6-3 and TRBJ1-1; maybe TRBD1 (6 bases). Trimming removed 6 bases at V and 9 bases at J, with 17 bases between. This CDR3 has 13 amino acids. In germline, CDR1 is MNHEY, CDR2 SVGEGT. The CDR3 here is CASSPNREGQAFF. The CDR3 bases are TGTGCCAGCAGCCCCAACAGGGAGGGGCAAGCTTTCTTT.

A few counts support this clone. The rearrangement links TRBV18 to TRBJ2-1; 7 nucleotides match TRBD2. CDR3 length: 14 amino acids. Trimming cost V 7 bases and J 7 bases; bases outside gene matches: 10. Germline V CDR1 and CDR2: KGHSH, LQKENI. The CDR3 spells CASLRGGTSNEQFF. The CDR3 DNA reads as TGTGCCAGCTTACGCGGGGGAACCAGTAATGAGCAGTTCTTC.